One T cell receptor beta chain is described in this entry. As yet, its antigen is unknown. No patient had received any treatment before thyroid surgery. The data stem from a study of metastatic and nonmetastatic thyroid tumors. At the level of the study: Thyroid patients, malignant and benign, had repertoires compared across blood and tumor or nodule tissue. Study-wide findings and caveats: Reports indicated that malignant thyroid tumors showed significantly higher TCR beta diversity than benign nodules did, in blood and tumor.

As handled by the study authors: Clinicopathological groups of papillary thyroid cancer showed CDR3 differences that were used to build a distant-metastasis classifier. TCRdb recomputed clones from the PCR reads via MiXCR. TCRdb's processing, not the authors', yielded these V and J calls. The profile shows 7,700 or so clones, 32% of them singletons. Germline values: CDR1 LGHNA, CDR2 YNFKEQ. With 0 bases clipped from V and 1 base from J, the junction kept 5 bases outside the gene matches. The CDR3 is 16 residues long. The clonotype comes from a female donor with papillary thyroid cancer or a benign thyroid nodule (not recorded which). Some clones in this sample may be carry-over from other donors' samples. The chain links TRBV4-2 to TRBJ2-5; 7 nucleotides line up with TRBD2. The sample consisted of tumor tissue. This CDR3 is CASSQERGGIQETQYF. The CDR3, as DNA: TGTGCCAGCAGCCAAGAGAGGGGAGGGATCCAAGAGACCCAGTACTTC.